This note documents a single TCR beta chain sequence. Generated by immunoSEQ multiplex PCR, the TCRdb table keeps only in-frame clones and is missing some. The sample carries about 51,000 clones, 86% recorded once. This CDR3 is built from 15 residues. Germline lookup yields CDR1 GTSNPN and CDR2 SVGIG (reference sequence). The germline V and J ends were trimmed by 4 bases and 8 bases, with 23 bases remaining between them. The sample is drawn from a study of PD-L1 blockade in urothelial cancer. The V and J genes are TRBV30 and TRBJ1-1; tentatively, D is TRBD1 (5 bases). The clonotype comes from a man between 60 and 75 years old with urothelial cancer. Here the sequenced sample was PBMCs, taken around atezolizumab (anti-PD-L1) treatment. CDR3 sequence: CAWMAPARVSREAFF. In DNA, the CDR3 is TGTGCCTGGATGGCCCCGGCCAGGGTGTCACGGGAAGCTTTCTTT.